Listed below are T cell receptor beta chains from one sample, sequenced in a study of T cell changes during pregnancy in multiple sclerosis. Libraries were prepared by immunoSEQ multiplex PCR; TCRdb keeps only in-frame clonotypes and omits some of them. The sample shows around 92,000 clones, roughly 92% of them seen only once. Sequenced material: peripheral blood, taken after pregnancy. These TCRs come from a female donor with multiple sclerosis, enrolled in a pregnancy study. Each CDR3 is given with its conserved first and last residue. A D gene is named only where the DNA matches it firmly.

>NA|TRBJ2-1|TRBV30
CAWSRASFYNEQFF
>NA|TRBJ1-2|TRBV30
CAWSVSSVRPNYGYTF
>NA|TRBJ2-7|TRBV7-8
CASSLVTGYEQYF
>TRBD1|TRBJ1-2|TRBV7-9
CASSSETGGHYGYTF
>TRBD2|TRBJ2-1|TRBV7-2
CASNLRRAGGEQFF
>NA|TRBJ2-7|TRBV21-1
CASSPRRERGHIYEQYF
>NA|TRBJ2-1|TRBV27
CASTLGAQYEQFF
>NA|TRBJ1-1|TRBV2
CASSDRGARPEAFF
>NA|TRBJ1-5|TRBV25-1
CASRQGLEPQHF
>TRBD2|TRBJ2-1|TRBV6-6
CASSYDGTRAYNEQFF
>NA|TRBJ2-4|TRBV7-2
CASSLLLSGDYIAKNIQYF
>NA|TRBJ2-2|TRBV6-5
CASSYRPRSTGELFF
>NA|TRBJ1-2|TRBV6-6
CASSYSSGGNGYTF
>TRBD1|TRBJ1-5|TRBV9
CASSPRDSYQPQHF
>TRBD1|TRBJ1-5|TRBV7-9
CASSLAPGQGAHQPQHF
>TRBD1|TRBJ1-2|TRBV27
CASSPQGGAGGYTF
>NA|TRBJ2-7|TRBV23-1
CASSQTGRTYEQYF
>NA|TRBJ2-2|TRBV6-1
CASGKGDTGELFF
>NA|TRBJ2-7|TRBV30
CAWSLIVVEQYF
>NA|TRBJ2-5|TRBV27
CASSLIQAETQYF
>NA|TRBJ2-3|TRBV18
CASSPISSGTDTQYF
>TRBD1|TRBJ1-2|TRBV30
CAWGTAPNYGYTF
>NA|TRBJ2-5|TRBV21-1
CASSYRQGSQETQYF
>NA|TRBJ2-3|TRBV5-1
CASSTFRTGAADTQYF
>NA|TRBJ1-3|TRBV30
CAWSVSGGNTIYF
>NA|TRBJ1-1|TRBV5-6
CASSLQIHTEAFF
>TRBD2|TRBJ2-7|TRBV4-2
CASSQDTSGSYEQYF
>NA|TRBJ1-4|TRBV7-8
CASSSQEGLATNEKLFF
>NA|TRBJ2-1|TRBV4-2
CASSQAEDYDEQFF
>NA|TRBJ2-1|TRBV29-1
CSVLLASSYNEQFF
>NA|TRBJ1-4|TRBV19
CASSISGELFF
>TRBD1|TRBJ2-7|TRBV19
CASSISSDRGSYEQYF
>TRBD2|TRBJ2-3|TRBV7-8
CASSTSEGLAGSTDTQYF
>NA|TRBJ1-4|TRBV5-6
CASSFRRTNEKLFF
>NA|TRBJ1-1|TRBV27
CAAKTGNTEAFF
>TRBD2|TRBJ2-7|TRBV27
CASSLTPLAGAYEQYF
>NA|TRBJ2-1|TRBV9
CASSVGTPQYNEQFF
>TRBD2|TRBJ2-1|TRBV27
CASIPGTSGYNEQFF
>NA|TRBJ2-5|TRBV28
CASSPGTGWGGRTVGTQYF
>TRBD2|TRBJ2-1|TRBV6-1
CASPTSGNYQFF